This TCR beta chain is from a study of vaccination and CD4 T cells after COVID-19. Looking at the study overall: Six men and four women formed the convalescents, two being Hispanic.

The CDR3 sequence is 15 residues long. Germline CDR1 and CDR2: KGHDR and SFDVKD. Unmatched junction bases numbered 4, after V lost 4 bases and J lost 5 bases. Specified treatment: approximately nine-day PBMC culture with coronavirus spike peptide pools or control peptides (ViraFEST assay). Antigen-specific T cells were expanded with peptide pools by ViraFEST, and TCRs were then sequenced. Cultured CD4+ T cell DNA underwent sequencing with the Oncomine TCR Beta short-read assay. TCRdb used MiXCR to reprocess the PCR reads, holding one entry per CDR3 protein. The data hold under 15,000 distinct CDR3 sequences, with 45% to 60% observed a single time. About this clonotype: Its specificity is not known.

The specimen sequenced was CD4+ T cells from blood, cultured in vitro. The rearrangement joins TRBV24-1 to TRBJ2-5; 12 bases map to TRBD2. The sequence came from a human donor who had recovered from COVID-19. CDR3 sequence: CATSDRLAGEETQYF. The CDR3 DNA is TGTGCCACCAGTGACCGACTAGCGGGAGAGGAGACCCAGTACTTC.